This T cell receptor beta chain was identified in a study of T cells after yellow fever vaccination. This clonotype has more than one count but fewer than ten. Germline V gene data show CDR1 as SGHRS and CDR2 as YFSETQ. V was clipped by 0 bases and J by 4 bases, with 10 bases between them. CDR3 length: 15 residues. In making TCR cDNA, 5'RACE template switching added a universal primer site and UMIs to it. TCRdb ran MiXCR on the 5' RACE reads and lists one entry per CDR3 protein. The data show hundreds of thousands of distinct CDR3 sequences, with 7.5% to 9% seen just once and over 3% held by the top ten.

The origin of this receptor is a man younger than 30 who received the YFV17D yellow fever vaccine. The material sequenced was CD4+ T cells sorted from PBMCs, taken 5 days after the yellow fever booster vaccination. The rearrangement joins TRBV5-1 to TRBJ2-2; D not certain. CDR3 coding DNA: TGCGCCAGCAGCTTGGAGGGCTCGCTCACCGGGGAGCTGTTTTTT. It encodes CASSLEGSLTGELFF.